Each of the 11 T cell receptor beta chains below was sequenced from the same sample in a study of shared clonotypes between healthy human individuals. Generated by immunoSEQ multiplex PCR, the TCRdb table keeps only in-frame clones and is missing some. Here the sample spans over 400,000 clones, roughly 80% being singletons. The sample consisted of PBMCs. The source of these receptors is a woman in her forties in good health. Some clones in this sample may be carry-over from other donors' samples.

J is TRBJ1-4 and V is TRBV6-1, with D hard to call. CDR1 and CDR2 from the germline V gene are MNHNS and SASEGT. This CDR3 has 16 residues. Between the trimmed V and J ends, which lost 1 base and 4 bases, there was a span of 13 bases. The CDR3 region has the DNA TGTGCCAGCAGTGAAGACCTGAGGATCTTTAATGAAAAACTGTTTTTT. Its translation: CASSEDLRIFNEKLFF.

The J gene is TRBJ2-7, the V gene TRBV5-1; the match to TRBD1 covers 8 bases. CDR3 length equals 14 residues. The trim removed 0 bases at V and 5 bases at J, leaving 4 bases unmatched. Germline loops: CDR1 SGHRS, CDR2 YFSETQ. The CDR3 DNA reads TGCGCCAGCAGCTTGGCCAGGGGGCTGGACGAGCAGTACTTC. Residues: CASSLARGLDEQYF.

A word on this clone: One junction end disagrees with the germline gene, perhaps due to a read error. The chain combines TRBV7-7 with TRBJ2-7; D is possibly TRBD1 (6 bases). This CDR3 is built from 15 residues. Germline V gene data show CDR1 as SSHAT and CDR2 as FNYEAQ (reference sequence). CDR3 DNA sequence: TGTGCTAGCAGCTTAGGGCCAGGGGCCCACTACGAGCAGTACTTC. As protein: CASSLGPGAHYEQYF.

Regarding this clone: A much larger clone differs by one base, so this may be a read error. This CDR3 reads CASSSQNTEAFF. CDR3 nucleotides: TGCGCCAGCAGCTCACAGAACACTGAAGCTTTCTTT. The V call is TRBV5-1, the J call TRBJ1-1, with D unclear. Germline V gene data show CDR1 as SGHRS and CDR2 as YFSETQ. The V and J ends lost 3 bases and 1 base respectively, with 4 bases between them. This CDR3 spans 12 amino acids. The full variable domain, with the rest looked up from reference TRBV5-1 and TRBJ1-1, is KAGVTQTPRYLIKTRGQQVTLSCSPISGHRSVSWYQQTPGQGLQFLFEYFSETQRNKGNFPGRFSGRQFSNSRSEMNVSTLELGDSALYLCASSSQNTEAFFGQGTRLTVV.

The chain has TRBV28 and TRBJ1-2; no definite D call. Germline CDR1 reads MDHEN; CDR2 reads SYDVKM. The ends were cut back, 3 bases at V and 5 bases at J, with 16 bases in the middle. There are 15 residues in the CDR3. This CDR3 is CASSFNGFLEYGYTF. The CDR3, as DNA: TGTGCCAGCAGTTTTAACGGTTTTTTGGAGTATGGCTACACCTTC.

The chain joins TRBV5-1 to TRBJ1-1; D not certain. The V end lost 1 base, the J end lost 4 bases, and 11 bases lay between the germline ends. CDR3 length: 14 amino acids. The germline CDR1 and CDR2 sequences are SGHRS and YFSETQ. The CDR3 reads CASSLTGQVTEAFF. The CDR3 nucleotides are TGCGCCAGCAGCTTGACGGGTCAGGTCACTGAAGCTTTCTTT.

The CDR3 protein is CASSVVSGSGNEQFF. In DNA, the CDR3 is TGTGCCAGCAGCGTAGTGAGCGGGAGTGGTAATGAGCAGTTCTTC. V is TRBV9 and J is TRBJ2-1, with 8 bases fitting TRBD2. The J segment lost 7 bases and the V segment lost 0 bases, leaving 6 bases of the junction unmatched. The CDR3 contains 15 residues. Germline V gene lookup returns CDR1 SGDLS and CDR2 YYNGEE.

V is TRBV14 and J is TRBJ2-5, with 9 bases matching TRBD2. The germline V gene encodes CDR1 SGHDN and CDR2 FVKESK. This CDR3 spans 15 amino acids. V dropped 2 bases and J dropped 3; count of bases not matched to a gene: 4. CDR3 bases: TGTGCCAGCAGCCAACTGGGACTAGCAGAAGAGACCCAGTACTTC. This codes for CASSQLGLAEETQYF.

The rearrangement uses TRBV29-1 and TRBJ2-3; 8 bases are a match to TRBD2. CDR3 length: 15 residues. Germline V gene lookup returns CDR1 SQVTM and CDR2 ANQGSEA. The V gene end was trimmed by 1 base and the J gene end by 5 bases; junction bases not matched to a gene: 8. DNA for the CDR3: TGCAGCGTTGAAGTGGGCAGCGGGAGTCTAGATACGCAGTATTTT. It specifies CSVEVGSGSLDTQYF.

The chain uses TRBV7-6 and TRBJ1-1; D unresolved. Germline CDR1 is SGHVS and CDR2 is FNYEAQ. This CDR3 has 14 residues. Deletions cut 5 bases from V and 1 base from J, with 11 bases between. CDR3: CASSMDAANTEAFF. The CDR3, as DNA: TGTGCCAGCAGCATGGACGCTGCGAACACTGAAGCTTTCTTT. Variable domain in full (rest from reference TRBV7-6 and TRBJ1-1): GAGVSQSPRYKVTKRGQDVALRCDPISGHVSLYWYRQALGQGPEFLTYFNYEAQQDKSGLPNDRFSAERPEGSISTLTIQRTEQRDSAMYRCASSMDAANTEAFFGQGTRLTVV.

The rearrangement joins TRBV18 to TRBJ2-1; D uncertain. This CDR3 is 14 amino acids long. In germline, CDR1 is KGHSH, CDR2 LQKENI. Trimming stripped 0 bases from V and 13 bases from J, with 16 bases between. CDR3 protein: CASSPPPARGEQFF. In DNA form, the CDR3 reads TGTGCCAGCTCACCACCACCTGCCCGAGGTGAACAGTTCTTC. Full variable domain (rest looked up from reference TRBV18 and TRBJ2-1): NAGVMQNPRHLVRRRGQEARLRCSPMKGHSHVYWYRQLPEEGLKFMVYLQKENIIDESGMPKERFSAEFPKEGPSILRIQQVVRGDSAAYFCASSPPPARGEQFFGPGTRLTVL.